The rows below give T cell receptor beta chains drawn from one sample of a study of T cells in Graves' hyperthyroidism and ophthalmopathy. Each CDR3 protein is one row after TCRdb ran MiXCR on the multiplex PCR reads. The sample consists of 500,000 to 650,000 distinct CDR3 sequences, about 15% of them appearing once. Sequencing was performed on blood. These receptors came from a woman aged 45-65 years with Graves' ophthalmopathy. Both conserved end residues are part of each CDR3. Fields, in order: V gene, D gene, J gene, clone size, CDR3 DNA, CDR3 protein. D genes are given only for firm matches. Clone size appears in some rows only: once, few, many, or a class for an expanded clone.

TRBV19,.,TRBJ1-6,.,TGTGCCAGTAGTATACCGGGAGCCGGAGGGGCCCTCCACTTT,CASSIPGAGGALHF
TRBV20-1,TRBD2,TRBJ2-7,once,TGCAGTGCTAGTAATGGACTAGCGGGAGACGACGAGCAGTACTTC,CSASNGLAGDDEQYF
TRBV28,TRBD1,TRBJ2-7,many,TGTGCCAGCAGTAAGGGACAGTCTACGGAGCAGTACTTC,CASSKGQSTEQYF
TRBV6-2/TRBV6-3,TRBD1,TRBJ2-7,.,TGTGCCAGCCGGGACAGGAGGCGATACGAGCAGTACTTC,CASRDRRRYEQYF
TRBV6-2/TRBV6-3,.,TRBJ1-1,many,TGTGCCAGCAACTTAATGCGGAACACTGAAGCTTTCTTT,CASNLMRNTEAFF
TRBV7-9,TRBD1,TRBJ2-2,many,TGTGCCAGCAGCTTAGGTTCCGGCGGACAGGGGTACACCGGGGAGCTGTTTTTT,CASSLGSGGQGYTGELFF
TRBV27,.,TRBJ2-2,few,TGTGCCAGCAGTAGCTTGGACGGTCCCGGGGAGCTGTTTTTT,CASSSLDGPGELFF
TRBV12-3/TRBV12-4,.,TRBJ2-1,many,TGTGCCAGCAGTTTGGCGGGACCCGCGGGGAATGAGCAGTTCTTC,CASSLAGPAGNEQFF
TRBV10-3,TRBD2,TRBJ2-1,.,TGTGCCGCCCATAGCGGGAGAGGGCCCTACAATGAGCAGTTCTTC,CAAHSGRGPYNEQFF
TRBV7-9,TRBD2,TRBJ2-1,.,TGTGCCAGCAGCTTAGGGACTAGCAGGCGGCAGTTCTTC,CASSLGTSRRQFF
TRBV7-2,.,TRBJ1-5,few,TGTGCCAGCAGCTCGGACCCGTGGGATCAGCCCCAGCATTTT,CASSSDPWDQPQHF
TRBV27,.,TRBJ1-4,.,TGTGCCAGCAGTTTATGGGTGGGCGGGAATGAAAAACTGTTTTTT,CASSLWVGGNEKLFF
TRBV28,.,TRBJ2-6,.,TGTGCCAGCAGTTTTTTACCCGGGACGCGGGCCAACGTCCTGACTTTC,CASSFLPGTRANVLTF
TRBV12-3/TRBV12-4,.,TRBJ2-4,many,TGTGCCAGCAGTTTTAATTTGGGGCGACAAGAGGGAGCAAACATTCAGTACTTC,CASSFNLGRQEGANIQYF
TRBV28,.,TRBJ1-1,many,TGTGCCAGCTCAGTTCTGCAGGGATCGGCGAACACTGAAGCTTTCTTT,CASSVLQGSANTEAFF
TRBV2,.,TRBJ2-1,many,TGTGCCAGCAGACCTATGGACGAGCAGTTCTTC,CASRPMDEQFF
TRBV14,.,TRBJ2-7,.,TGTGCCAGCAGCCAAGTAGGAGGTAGACTATACGAGCAGTACTTC,CASSQVGGRLYEQYF
TRBV10-3,TRBD1,TRBJ1-1,many,TGTGCCATCAGTGAGAGGACAGGGAACACTGAAGCTTTCTTT,CAISERTGNTEAFF
TRBV20-1,TRBD2,TRBJ2-1,many,TGCAGTGCTACCGGGACTATGCTAAGTGAGCAGTTCTTC,CSATGTMLSEQFF
TRBV4-3,TRBD2,TRBJ2-7,few,TGCGCCAGCAGCCAAGGCGTCCTAGCGGGAGTAAACGAGCAGTACTTC,CASSQGVLAGVNEQYF
TRBV7-2,.,TRBJ2-1,many,TGTGCCAGCAGCTTACGTTGGACTAACATGTATACCTACAATGAGCAGTTCTTC,CASSLRWTNMYTYNEQFF
TRBV10-3,.,TRBJ2-7,many,TGTGCCATCAGTGAGTCAGGGTTCTCCTACGAGCAGTACTTC,CAISESGFSYEQYF
TRBV7-3,.,TRBJ1-2,.,TGTGCCAGCAGTCGAGACATTAACTATGGCTACGCCTTC,CASSRDINYGYAF
TRBV30,TRBD1,TRBJ2-7,many,TGTGCCTGGAGTGTACAGGGGCTCGGGCAGTACTTC,CAWSVQGLGQYF
TRBV3-1,TRBD1,TRBJ2-7,many,TGTGCCAGCAGCCAACGGGACAGGGGTTACGACGAGCAGTACTTC,CASSQRDRGYDEQYF
TRBV5-8,TRBD2,TRBJ2-1,.,TGTGCCAGCAGCTTACCGACTAGCGGGAGGGCCCATGAGCAGTTCTTC,CASSLPTSGRAHEQFF
TRBV6-2/TRBV6-3,.,TRBJ2-5,.,TGTGCCAGCAGCACGACGGAGGGGTCTCTGGAGACCCAGTACTTC,CASSTTEGSLETQYF
TRBV11-3,.,TRBJ2-3,many,TGTGCCAGCAGCTTAGGGAGGATACTCGCAGATACGCAGTATTTT,CASSLGRILADTQYF
TRBV6-2/TRBV6-3,TRBD1,TRBJ2-2,many,TGTGCCAGCAGTTACACCGGGACAGGGAATACCGGGGAGCTGTTTTTT,CASSYTGTGNTGELFF
TRBV5-5,.,TRBJ2-5,many,TGTGCCAGTAGCTTGGCGGCAGGGGAGGTGGAGACCCAGTACTTC,CASSLAAGEVETQYF
TRBV18,.,TRBJ2-1,many,TGTGCCAGCTCATCACTTGTGAGAGGGAGCTCCTACAATGAGCAGTTCTTC,CASSSLVRGSSYNEQFF
TRBV11-3,TRBD2,TRBJ2-1,.,TGTGCCAGCACCTGGACTAGCGGGCAGGGGCAGTTCTTC,CASTWTSGQGQFF
TRBV14,.,TRBJ2-7,.,TGTGCCAGCAGCCCGTCGGGACTCAAGACCTACGAGCAGTACTTC,CASSPSGLKTYEQYF
TRBV12-3/TRBV12-4,.,TRBJ2-1,.,TGTGCCAGCAGCACCCCCAACATTCGACAGAACAATGAGCAGTTCTTC,CASSTPNIRQNNEQFF
TRBV7-9,TRBD1,TRBJ2-6,many,TGTGCCAGCAGCCCGACAGGGTCTGGGGCCAACGTCCTGACTTTC,CASSPTGSGANVLTF
TRBV7-9,TRBD2,TRBJ2-1,many,TGTGCCAGCAGCTGGGTGGAACTAGCGGGACACAATGAGCAGTTCTTC,CASSWVELAGHNEQFF
TRBV2,.,TRBJ2-1,many,TGTGCCAGCAGTGAAAACCTTGCGGCCAGCTCCTACAATGAGCAGTTCTTC,CASSENLAASSYNEQFF
TRBV4-1,TRBD2,TRBJ2-5,.,TGCGCCAGCAGCCTGATGGTAGCGGGTGGAGAGACCCAGTACTTC,CASSLMVAGGETQYF
TRBV18,.,TRBJ2-5,many,TGTGCCAGCTCCCCCCTCTCCCAAGAGACCCAGTACTTC,CASSPLSQETQYF
TRBV20-1,.,TRBJ2-1,.,TGCAGTGCCACATATCCGAGCTCCTACAATGAGCAGTTCTTC,CSATYPSSYNEQFF
TRBV3-1,TRBD1,TRBJ1-2,few,TGTGCCAGCAGCCAAGGCAGGGGGGCTGGCTACACCTTC,CASSQGRGAGYTF
TRBV2,.,TRBJ1-5,few,TGTGCCAGCAGGACTACTGGAGGACAGCCCCAGCATTTT,CASRTTGGQPQHF
TRBV20-1,TRBD2,TRBJ2-7,.,TGCAGTGCTAGAACTAGCGGGAGTTCAGGCTACGAGCAGTACTTC,CSARTSGSSGYEQYF
TRBV14,.,TRBJ2-5,.,TGTGCCAGCAGCCAAGTTTTCAGGACGGAGACCCAGTACTTC,CASSQVFRTETQYF
TRBV7-9,TRBD2,TRBJ2-1,.,TGTGCCAGCAGCCAACGCGTGGGACTAGCGGGAGGATACTCCTACAATGAGCAGTTCTTC,CASSQRVGLAGGYSYNEQFF
TRBV19,TRBD1,TRBJ1-1,few,TGTGCCAGTAGTTCCCCCGGACAGGGGAGCACTGAAGCTTTCTTT,CASSSPGQGSTEAFF
TRBV28,TRBD1,TRBJ1-5,many,TGTGCCAGCAGCACTCCGGGACAGGGGAGGCCCCAGCATTTT,CASSTPGQGRPQHF
TRBV20-1,.,TRBJ2-3,many,TGCAGTGCTACCACGTCGAGGGGAGGATATACAGATACGCAGTATTTT,CSATTSRGGYTDTQYF
TRBV28,TRBD1,TRBJ1-5,.,TGTGCCAGCAGCACACCGGGACAGGGAGCTTATAGCAATCAGCCCCAGCATTTT,CASSTPGQGAYSNQPQHF
TRBV6-1,.,TRBJ2-1,few,TGTGCCAGCAGTGATAGACCCAGTCGGGTCAATGAGCAGTTCTTC,CASSDRPSRVNEQFF
TRBV28,TRBD2,TRBJ2-3,.,TGTGCCAGCGGTATAGCGGGAGGGCCAATCACAGATACGCAGTATTTT,CASGIAGGPITDTQYF
TRBV6-2/TRBV6-3,TRBD2,TRBJ2-1,many,TGTGCCAGCAGTTACGTACTAGCGCCCAATGAGCAGTTCTTC,CASSYVLAPNEQFF
TRBV5-1,TRBD2,TRBJ2-7,many,TGCGCCAGCAGCTTGGATACCCCAGGGGTCTCAGCGGGAGGGAGCTACGAGCAGTACTTC,CASSLDTPGVSAGGSYEQYF
TRBV6-9,TRBD2,TRBJ2-5,.,TGTGCCAGCAGTTACCCTGGACTAGCGGACGAAGAGACCCAGTACTTC,CASSYPGLADEETQYF
TRBV10-3,TRBD2,TRBJ2-3,.,TGTGCCATTGAAGACGGGAGGAGCACAGATACGCAGTATTTT,CAIEDGRSTDTQYF
TRBV5-1,.,TRBJ2-5,few,TGCGCCAGCAGCTTGGCCTCACAACAAGAGACCCAGTACTTC,CASSLASQQETQYF